The source of this T cell receptor beta chain is a study of cytomegalovirus exposure and HLA in healthy donors. General observations from the study: Usually a TCR sequence was rare, but some public TCRs were found in many donors.

Comment on this clone: Its cognate antigen is unknown.

The CDR3 extends over 18 amino acids. Germline trimming cut 7 bases from V and 4 bases from J; bases unmatched to any gene: 17. Germline lookup yields CDR1 MDHEN and CDR2 SYDVKM. Both 60 Vbeta primers and 13 Jbeta primers went into the PCR. Libraries were prepared by immunoSEQ multiplex PCR; TCRdb keeps only in-frame clonotypes and omits some of them. This sample has some 130,000 clones, with 60% to 80% found just once. This clonotype was obtained from a man aged 50 or older in good health and CMV-seronegative. The J gene is TRBJ2-1, the V gene TRBV28; 9 nucleotides line up with TRBD2. Sequences were obtained from PBMCs. The CDR3 region is CASTFPSSGKSGYNEQFF. As DNA, the CDR3 is TGTGCCAGCACCTTCCCCTCTAGCGGGAAATCGGGTTACAATGAGCAGTTCTTC.